These 10 T cell receptor beta chains came from one sample sequenced in a study of a mutant IDH1 vaccine in newly diagnosed glioma. This sample's time point: week 35, safety follow-up. It was 300 ug of mutant IDH1 20-mer peptide that made up each vaccine dose, given with topical imiquimod. Their antigen targets remain unknown. Method: immunoSEQ multiplex PCR; TCRdb's copy keeps in-frame clones and lacks some. The top ten clones hold 5% to 7% of a sample with 45,000 to 60,000 clones, roughly 91% of them seen once. The sequences come from PBMCs, collected from a glioma patient whose treatment included an IDH1 peptide vaccine. These receptors originate from a woman aged 40 to 50 with glioma.

This chain uses TRBV5-1 with TRBJ2-2; D not certain. This CDR3 comprises 16 residues. V lost 0 bases to trimming and J lost 4 bases, with 13 bases between them. Germline CDR1 SGHRS, CDR2 YFSETQ. CDR3 coding DNA: TGCGCCAGCAGCTTGGTCCCGGGTTTGTCCACCGGGGAGCTGTTTTTT. Residues: CASSLVPGLSTGELFF. The variable domain in full, completed from reference TRBV5-1 and TRBJ2-2, reads KAGVTQTPRYLIKTRGQQVTLSCSPISGHRSVSWYQQTPGQGLQFLFEYFSETQRNKGNFPGRFSGRQFSNSRSEMNVSTLELGDSALYLCASSLVPGLSTGELFFGEGSRLTVL.

The rearrangement links TRBV18 to TRBJ1-2; 7 bases match TRBD1. V lost 3 bases to trimming and J lost 2 bases; unmatched junction nucleotides: 0. The CDR3 has 13 residues. The germline V gene encodes CDR1 KGHSH and CDR2 LQKENI. The CDR3: CASSPGQNYGYTF. CDR3 DNA sequence: TGTGCCAGCTCACCGGGACAGAACTATGGCTACACCTTC.

The rearrangement links TRBV5-1 to TRBJ2-5, with D possibly matching TRBD2 (5 bases). The CDR3 spans 14 residues. V was cut by 4 bases and J by 3 bases, with 13 bases left in between. Looked up from germline, CDR1 is SGHRS and CDR2 is YFSETQ. The CDR3 nucleotides are TGCGCCAGCAGCCCGTATCGGGGAGAAGAGACCCAGTACTTC. Amino acids: CASSPYRGEETQYF.

This chain links TRBV7-9 with TRBJ2-7; 7 bases match TRBD1. V gave up 3 bases and J gave up 1 base; unmatched junction bases: 6. The germline gives CDR1 SEHNR, CDR2 FQNEAQ (reference sequence). This CDR3 comprises 15 residues. In DNA form, the CDR3 reads TGTGCCAGCAGCTTTTCGGGACAGCTTTCCTACGAGCAGTACTTC. This sequence encodes CASSFSGQLSYEQYF. Full variable domain (missing parts from reference TRBV7-9 and TRBJ2-7): DTGVSQNPRHKITKRGQNVTFRCDPISEHNRLYWYRQTLGQGPEFLTYFQNEAQLEKSRLLSDRFSAERPKGSFSTLEIQRTEQGDSAMYLCASSFSGQLSYEQYFGPGTRLTVT.

The chain couples TRBV7-2 to TRBJ2-3; D gene unclear. Per germline, CDR1 SGHTA and CDR2 FQGNSA. The CDR3 runs 14 residues. V was shortened by 2 bases and J by 0 bases, with 6 bases between the two germline ends. In nucleotides, the CDR3 is TGTGCCAGCAGCTTAATGGGAAGCACAGATACGCAGTATTTT. This encodes CASSLMGSTDTQYF.

The chain couples TRBV5-5 to TRBJ2-1; D call uncertain. This CDR3 contains 15 residues. The germline CDR1 and CDR2 sequences are SGHKS and YYEKEE (reference sequence). With 0 bases removed from V and 0 bases from J, the gap between germline ends came to 7 bases. CDR3 in DNA: TGTGCCAGCAGCTTGGCCTGGCCCTCCTACAATGAGCAGTTCTTC. Its translation: CASSLAWPSYNEQFF. The complete variable domain, with remaining parts taken from reference TRBV5-5 and TRBJ2-1, reads DAGVTQSPTHLIKTRGQQVTLRCSPISGHKSVSWYQQVLGQGPQFIFQYYEKEERGRGNFPDRFSARQFPNYSSELNVNALLLGDSALYLCASSLAWPSYNEQFFGPGTRLTVL.

The chain is built from TRBV5-1 and TRBJ1-1, with 9 bases matching TRBD1. This CDR3 has 13 amino acids. Per germline, CDR1 SGHRS and CDR2 YFSETQ. J gave up 4 bases and V 3 bases, and 1 base lay outside the gene matches. The CDR3 bases are TGCGCCAGCAGCTGGACAGGGGTCACTGAAGCTTTCTTT. Its protein product is CASSWTGVTEAFF.

The chain links TRBV30 to TRBJ1-4; D not resolved. Germline V gene data show CDR1 as GTSNPN and CDR2 as SVGIG (reference sequence). V lost 2 bases and J lost 0, with 4 bases in between. The CDR3 totals 13 residues. CDR3: CAWSRATNEKLFF. The CDR3 coding sequence is TGTGCCTGGAGTCGGGCAACTAATGAAAAACTGTTTTTT.

The V and J genes are TRBV6-5 and TRBJ2-1; 8 bases fit TRBD2. Germline V gives CDR1 MNHEY, CDR2 SVGAGI. V shed 2 bases, J shed 7 bases, and the junction held 10 bases outside the gene matches. This CDR3 is 16 amino acids long. The CDR3 DNA reads TGTGCCAGCAGTTACACTCGACTAGCGCAATCGAATGAGCAGTTCTTC. This encodes CASSYTRLAQSNEQFF.

This rearrangement joins TRBV30 to TRBJ2-7; D remains unclear. The length of the CDR3 is 13 residues. Germline V CDR1 and CDR2: GTSNPN, SVGIG (reference sequence). Between the trimmed V and J ends, which lost 0 bases and 6 bases, there was a span of 12 bases. The chain's CDR3 is CAWSVQVGLEQYF. The CDR3 DNA follows: TGTGCCTGGAGTGTACAAGTTGGGCTCGAGCAGTACTTC.